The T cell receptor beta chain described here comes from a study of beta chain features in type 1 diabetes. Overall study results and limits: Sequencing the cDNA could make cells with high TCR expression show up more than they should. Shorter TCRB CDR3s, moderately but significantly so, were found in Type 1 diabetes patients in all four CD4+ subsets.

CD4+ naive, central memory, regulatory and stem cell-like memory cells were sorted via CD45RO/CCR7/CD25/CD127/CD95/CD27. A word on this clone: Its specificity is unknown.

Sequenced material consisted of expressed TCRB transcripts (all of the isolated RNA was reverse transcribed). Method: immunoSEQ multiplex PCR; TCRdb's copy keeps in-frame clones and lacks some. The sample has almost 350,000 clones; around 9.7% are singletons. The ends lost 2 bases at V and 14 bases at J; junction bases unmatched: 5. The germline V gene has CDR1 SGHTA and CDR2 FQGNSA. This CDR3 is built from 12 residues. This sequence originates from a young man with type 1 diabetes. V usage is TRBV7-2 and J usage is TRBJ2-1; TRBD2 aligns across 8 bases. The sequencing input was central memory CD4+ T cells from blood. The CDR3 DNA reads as TGTGCCAGCAGCTTATCACAGCGGGGGAAGTTCTTC. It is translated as CASSLSQRGKFF. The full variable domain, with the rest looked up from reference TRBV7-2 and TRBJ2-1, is GAGVSQSPSNKVTEKGKDVELRCDPISGHTALYWYRQSLGQGLEFLIYFQGNSAPDKSGLPSDRFSAERTGGSVSTLTIQRTQQEDSAVYLCASSLSQRGKFFGPGTRLTVL.